This passage covers 22 T cell receptor beta chains from one sample sequenced in a study of blood T cells in healthy people across ages. With a J-beta primer mix and a sample-barcoded 5' primer, a second PCR ran about 7 to 12 cycles. MiXCR, applied by TCRdb to the 5' RACE reads, yields one record per CDR3 protein. The table has nearly 1 million distinct CDR3 sequences, approximately 50% seen once. The sequenced sample was blood. These TCRs come from a woman aged 55-75 years in good health.

This chain joins TRBV6-1 and TRBJ2-7, with a weak D call TRBD2 (6 bases). Trimming cost V 3 bases and J 3 bases, with 9 bases left between them. The CDR3 totals 13 residues. Germline CDR1 MNHNS, CDR2 SASEGT. The CDR3 DNA follows: TGTGCCAGCAGTGAGGGACTTTTCTACGAGCAGTACTTC. As protein: CASSEGLFYEQYF.

The chain carries TRBV5-1 and TRBJ2-6, with 7 nucleotides matching TRBD1. Germline lookup yields CDR1 SGHRS and CDR2 YFSETQ. This CDR3 contains 16 residues. V shed 2 bases and J 0 bases; nucleotides not matched to a gene: 2. The CDR3: CASSFYRGSGANVLTF. As DNA, the CDR3 is TGCGCCAGCAGCTTTTACAGGGGCTCTGGGGCCAACGTCCTGACTTTC.

As concerns this clonotype: One junction end does not reproduce the germline sequence, and a read error may be involved. The J gene is TRBJ2-7, the V gene TRBV6-5, with TRBD1 matching over 8 bases. Near its end, the DNA agrees better with TRBJ2-5, so the J call may be wrong. CDR1 and CDR2 from the germline V gene are MNHEY and SVGAGI. The CDR3 is 14 amino acids. CDR3 in amino acids: CAGSDRTGPETQYF. CDR3 in DNA: TGTGCCGGCAGTGACCGGACAGGGCCAGAGACCCAGTACTTC.

This sequence joins TRBV12-3 or TRBV12-4 and TRBJ2-1, with TRBD2 identical over 12 bases. This CDR3 contains 17 residues. The V segment lost 3 bases and the J segment 3 bases; nucleotides outside the gene matches: 6. CDR3 DNA sequence: TGTGCCAGCAGTTTCCGGCTAGCGGGAGGGGTCTACAATGAGCAGTTCTTC. Translated: CASSFRLAGGVYNEQFF.

This chain links TRBV4-2 with TRBJ1-6, with D uncertain. The CDR3 is 16 residues long. Germline assignment: CDR1 LGHNA and CDR2 YNFKEQ. V dropped 4 bases and J dropped 7 bases, with 17 bases sitting between them. CDR3 nucleotides: TGTGCCAGCAGCCCGCGACTCATAAAAGGGAATTCACCCCTCCACTTT. Encoded protein: CASSPRLIKGNSPLHF.

This chain joins TRBV18 and TRBJ2-7, with no clear D. The J call is in doubt because the DNA end fits TRBJ2-5 better. The germline V gene has CDR1 KGHSH and CDR2 LQKENI. The CDR3 is 12 amino acids. The CDR3 DNA reads TGTGCCAGCTCAGAAGTGGATGAGACCCAGTACTTC. Translated: CASSEVDETQYF.

The chain links TRBV4-3 to TRBJ2-5; 9 bases agree with TRBD2. The CDR3 runs to 17 residues. The germline gives CDR1 LGHNA, CDR2 YSLEER. V shed 1 base, J shed 4 bases, and the junction held 10 bases outside the gene matches. The CDR3 bases are TGCGCCAGCAGCCAAGGGGCAGAGACTAGCGGTGGAGAGACCCAGTACTTC. Its translation: CASSQGAETSGGETQYF.

J is TRBJ1-6 and V is TRBV2, with D uncertain. The CDR3 length is 12 residues. The ends were cut back, 6 bases at V and 9 bases at J, with 9 bases in the middle. CDR1 is SNHLY, CDR2 FYNNEI, per germline. CDR3 region: CASRREGSPLHF. CDR3 DNA sequence: TGTGCCAGCAGGCGGGAAGGTTCACCCCTCCACTTT.

Details on this clonotype: Since a much larger clone is just one base distant, this may be a read error. This chain connects TRBV29-1 to TRBJ2-1, with D perhaps matching TRBD2 (6 bases). This CDR3 is 12 amino acids long. Germline CDR1 and CDR2: SQVTM and ANQGSEA. The CDR3 bases are TGCAGCGAGGGCGGGATTTACAATGTGCAGTTCTTC. This sequence encodes CSEGGIYNVQFF.

The rearrangement links TRBV18 to TRBJ2-7, with D uncertain. Germline V CDR1 and CDR2: KGHSH, LQKENI. The CDR3 totals 16 residues. V gave up 1 base and J gave up 1 base, with 14 bases separating them. The CDR3 sequence: CASSPRRRQKSYEQYF. DNA for the CDR3: TGTGCCAGCTCACCACGTCGGCGTCAGAAATCCTACGAGCAGTACTTC.

The rearrangement uses TRBV20-1 and TRBJ2-7, with 7 bases lining up with TRBD2. V shed 0 bases and J 1 base; nucleotides not matched to a gene: 9. The CDR3 runs to 16 residues. Germline assignment: CDR1 DFQATT and CDR2 SNEGSKA (reference sequence). CDR3: CSARDREEVWSYEQYF. Here the CDR3 DNA reads TGCAGTGCTAGAGATCGGGAGGAGGTTTGGTCCTACGAGCAGTACTTC.

The chain is built from TRBV9 and TRBJ2-2, with a weak D call TRBD1 (5 bases). Germline V gene lookup returns CDR1 SGDLS and CDR2 YYNGEE. V dropped 4 bases and J dropped 2 bases, with 12 bases sitting between them. The length of the CDR3 is 15 residues. The CDR3 protein is CASSQTAQNTGELFF. In nucleotides, the CDR3 is TGTGCCAGCAGCCAGACAGCGCAAAACACCGGGGAGCTGTTTTTT.

This clonotype was observed many times. The genes are TRBV7-2 and TRBJ2-7; 7 positions agree with TRBD2. Trimming removed 2 bases from V and 1 base from J; junction bases left unmatched: 5. The CDR3 totals 15 residues. Per germline, CDR1 SGHTA and CDR2 FQGNSA. This CDR3 is CASSLLGGSSYEQYF. The CDR3 DNA reads as TGTGCCAGCAGCTTATTAGGCGGGAGTTCCTACGAGCAGTACTTC.

This chain uses TRBV9 with TRBJ2-7, with TRBD1 as a possible D gene (5 bases). V was pared by 0 bases and J by 1 base, with 11 bases between. Germline values: CDR1 SGDLS, CDR2 YYNGEE. The CDR3 is made up of 15 amino acids. The chain's CDR3 is CASSVADSSSYEQYF. CDR3 DNA: TGTGCCAGCAGCGTAGCTGACAGTTCATCCTACGAGCAGTACTTC.

The chain has TRBV7-2 and TRBJ2-7, with D unclear. This CDR3 has 14 amino acids. Trimming took off 2 bases at V and 3 bases at J, with 11 bases between the two ends. Germline-derived CDR1 and CDR2 are SGHTA and FQGNSA. CDR3 sequence reads: CASSLMANSYEQYF. The DNA of the CDR3 is TGTGCCAGCAGCTTAATGGCCAACAGCTACGAGCAGTACTTC.

The chain's CDR3 is CASYRATLNPYTDTQYF. CDR3 DNA sequence: TGTGCCAGCTACCGGGCCACCCTAAACCCCTACACAGATACGCAGTATTTT. The rearrangement joins TRBV27 to TRBJ2-3; D not certain. Trimming shortened V by 8 bases and J by 2 bases, and 23 bases separated the two germline ends. Germline assignment: CDR1 MNHEY and CDR2 SMNVEV (reference sequence). The CDR3 extends over 17 amino acids.

This chain uses TRBV6-2 or TRBV6-3 with TRBJ2-7; 11 positions match TRBD2. Germline CDR1 reads MNHEY; CDR2 reads SVGEGT. The ends lost 7 bases at V and 1 base at J; junction bases unmatched: 6. The CDR3 is 15 amino acids. CDR3 in amino acids: CASTPTSGISYEQYF. The CDR3 DNA reads TGTGCCAGCACCCCGACTAGCGGGATTTCCTACGAGCAGTACTTC.

The chain uses TRBV6-2 or TRBV6-3 and TRBJ1-2; weak D call: TRBD1 (5 bases). This CDR3 spans 13 amino acids. CDR1 and CDR2 from the germline V gene are MNHEY and SVGEGT. Trimming left V 7 bases short and J 4 bases short, with 13 bases between. CDR3 sequence: CASKDGDLYGYTF. DNA for the CDR3: TGTGCCAGCAAAGACGGGGACCTCTATGGCTACACCTTC.

The rearrangement uses TRBV11-2 and TRBJ1-1; possible D gene TRBD1, 6 bases. The germline gives CDR1 SGHAT, CDR2 FQNNGV. The CDR3 spans 15 residues. V was trimmed by 4 bases and J by 0 bases, leaving 12 bases between them. The CDR3 DNA sequence: TGTGCCAGCAGCTCCAGGGGACCGGTGAACACTGAAGCTTTCTTT. This sequence encodes CASSSRGPVNTEAFF.

This clonotype was observed at least ten times. V and J are TRBV12-3 or TRBV12-4 and TRBJ2-6; no definite D call. V dropped 8 bases and J dropped 1 base, with 6 bases sitting between them. The CDR3 totals 13 residues. The CDR3 nucleotides read TGTGCCAGCCTTCGTTCTGGGGCCAACGTCCTGACTTTC. The encoded protein is CASLRSGANVLTF.

V and J are TRBV4-2 and TRBJ2-7, with 9 bases identical to TRBD1. The CDR3 spans 15 residues. The junction had 7 bases not matched to a gene; V was cut back by 4 bases and J by 3 bases. From germline, CDR1 is LGHNA and CDR2 YNFKEQ. The CDR3 bases are TGTGCCAGCAGCCGTCGGACAGGGGAGGACTACGAGCAGTACTTC. Its translation: CASSRRTGEDYEQYF.

The V call is TRBV4-2, the J call TRBJ1-2, with D unclear. The CDR3 sequence is 15 residues long. In germline, CDR1 is LGHNA, CDR2 YNFKEQ. Trimming stripped 0 bases from V and 4 bases from J, with 12 bases between. Here the CDR3 reads CASSQESGKIYGYTF. The CDR3, as DNA: TGTGCCAGCAGCCAAGAGTCCGGGAAAATCTATGGCTACACCTTC.